These 21 T cell receptor beta chains originate from one sample sequenced in a study of blood T cell repertoires in COVID-19. The table came from immunoSEQ multiplex PCR; TCRdb's copy has only in-frame clones and leaves some out. The sample records 330,000 or so clones, roughly 84% being singletons. The sample was PBMCs or T cells enriched from blood (not recorded which). All receptors derive from a woman aged 25 to 45 who had recovered from COVID-19.

The J gene is TRBJ2-7, the V gene TRBV10-3, with TRBD2 identical over 13 bases. Germline V gives CDR1 ENHRY, CDR2 SYGVKD. The CDR3 consists of 14 residues. The J segment lost 6 bases and the V segment lost 6 bases, leaving 5 bases of the junction unmatched. CDR3 residues: CAISELAGGTEQYF. DNA for the CDR3: TGTGCCATCAGCGAACTAGCGGGGGGGACCGAGCAGTACTTC.

The V call is TRBV30, the J call TRBJ1-2; D is perhaps TRBD1 (5 bases). Germline-derived CDR1 and CDR2 are GTSNPN and SVGIG (reference sequence). CDR3 length equals 15 residues. V was pared by 3 bases and J by 14 bases, with 28 bases between. Here the CDR3 reads CAWRQLVGASAMETF. DNA for the CDR3: TGTGCCTGGAGACAACTCGTAGGGGCCTCGGCTATGGAAACCTTC.

CDR3 residues: CASSNRGRSTDTQYF. CDR3 in DNA: TGTGCCAGCAGCAACAGGGGACGTAGCACAGATACGCAGTATTTT. The genes are TRBV27 and TRBJ2-3, with 7 bases identical to TRBD1. Looked up from germline, CDR1 is MNHEY and CDR2 is SMNVEV (reference sequence). The CDR3 covers 15 residues. V trimming: 6 bases; J trimming: 0 bases; junction bases outside the gene matches: 6.

By sample fraction, this clone is medium-sized (0.01 to 0.1%). This chain joins TRBV6-4 and TRBJ2-1, with 8 bases matching TRBD2. From germline, CDR1 is MRHNA and CDR2 SNTAGT. The ends lost 4 bases at V and 9 bases at J; junction bases unmatched: 11. The CDR3 spans 15 residues. CDR3 nucleotide sequence: TGTGCCAGCAGTGTAGAAATAGCGGGGACTTTTGAGCAGTTCTTC. Translated: CASSVEIAGTFEQFF.

A few counts support this clone. The V and J genes are TRBV5-4 and TRBJ1-2, with 9 bases matching TRBD1. V lost 6 bases and J lost 8; bases outside the gene matches: 14. In germline, CDR1 is SGHNT, CDR2 YYREEE (reference sequence). The CDR3 runs 15 residues. As DNA, the CDR3 is TGTGCCAGCACCCTTGGTGTGGACAGGGGATACGGCTACACCTTC. Translated, it gives CASTLGVDRGYGYTF.

Points on this clone: This same CDR3 is encoded by further DNA sequences in the sample. The chain links TRBV6-5 to TRBJ2-7; weak D call: TRBD2 (6 bases). Germline loops: CDR1 MNHEY, CDR2 SVGAGI. V was clipped by 7 bases and J by 2 bases, with 12 bases between them. CDR3 length: 13 residues. The CDR3 nucleotides are TGTGCCAGCACCGGGACGGGGGCCTACGAGCAGTACTTC. Protein product: CASTGTGAYEQYF.

This chain connects TRBV4-1 to TRBJ2-3; 8 bases fit TRBD1. CDR3 length: 17 amino acids. J gave up 2 bases and V 0 bases, and 7 bases lay outside the gene matches. The germline CDR1 and CDR2 sequences are MGHRA and YSYEKL. CDR3 sequence reads: CASSQDRTGQNTDTQYF. CDR3 in DNA: TGCGCCAGCAGCCAAGATCGGACAGGGCAAAACACAGATACGCAGTATTTT.

J is TRBJ1-2 and V is TRBV28, with TRBD1 as a possible D gene (5 bases). This CDR3 spans 13 amino acids. Looked up from germline, CDR1 is MDHEN and CDR2 is SYDVKM. Trimming stripped 8 bases from V and 5 bases from J, with 15 bases between. Here the CDR3 DNA reads TGTGCCAGCCTAAGTGGGGGGGGTTATGGCTACACCTTC. Its protein product is CASLSGGGYGYTF.

The V gene is TRBV19, the J gene TRBJ2-3; tentatively, D is TRBD1 (7 bases). The V end lost 6 bases, the J end lost 4 bases, and 26 bases lay between the germline ends. In germline, CDR1 is LNHDA, CDR2 SQIVND (reference sequence). The CDR3 totals 18 residues. The CDR3 DNA sequence: TGTGCCAGTAGCGAATTCTGGACAGGCGGGATGGCTGCAGATACGCAGTATTTT. Protein product: CASSEFWTGGMAADTQYF.

V and J are TRBV27 and TRBJ2-7, with 11 bases identical to TRBD1. The length of the CDR3 is 16 residues. With V trimmed by 1 base and J by 0 bases, 2 bases remained unmatched. The germline CDR1 and CDR2 sequences are MNHEY and SMNVEV (reference sequence). As DNA, the CDR3 is TGTGCCAGCAGTTTATTAGGGACAGGGGGCTCCTACGAGCAGTACTTC. Its translation: CASSLLGTGGSYEQYF.

This rearrangement joins TRBV29-1 to TRBJ2-3; TRBD2 might be the D (5 bases). The CDR3 sequence is 14 residues long. CDR1 and CDR2 from the germline V gene are SQVTM and ANQGSEA. V shed 5 bases and J shed 0 bases, with 12 bases lying between them. CDR3 protein: CSVRASRSTDTQYF. The CDR3 nucleotides read TGCAGCGTTAGGGCTAGCCGGAGCACAGATACGCAGTATTTT.

This clone was observed a handful of times. The rearrangement joins TRBV5-1 to TRBJ1-4; D might be TRBD1 (6 bases). From germline, CDR1 is SGHRS and CDR2 YFSETQ. V dropped 5 bases and J dropped 6 bases, with 17 bases sitting between them. The CDR3 length is 15 residues. CDR3 sequence: CASRLLTGPDEKLFF. Here the CDR3 DNA reads TGCGCCAGCAGGCTACTGACAGGTCCAGATGAAAAACTGTTTTTT.

A few counts support this clone. The V call is TRBV27, the J call TRBJ2-3; TRBD1 matches 9 bases. The CDR3 totals 14 residues. V shed 4 bases, J shed 6 bases, and the junction held 5 bases outside the gene matches. CDR1 and CDR2 (germline): MNHEY, SMNVEV (reference sequence). The CDR3 is CASSWTGVVDTQYF. CDR3 bases: TGTGCCAGCAGTTGGACAGGGGTGGTGGATACGCAGTATTTT.

This clone was observed a handful of times. The chain recombines TRBV5-1 with TRBJ2-5; 11 bases line up with TRBD2. Germline CDR1 SGHRS, CDR2 YFSETQ. The CDR3 loop spans 17 amino acids. J gave up 0 bases and V 4 bases, and 8 bases lay outside the gene matches. CDR3 nucleotides: TGCGCCAGCAGCCGAGGGACTAGCGGACTGTACCAAGAGACCCAGTACTTC. It specifies CASSRGTSGLYQETQYF.

The chain carries TRBV9 and TRBJ2-7; perhaps TRBD2 as D (7 bases). With 2 bases removed from V and 9 bases from J, the gap between germline ends came to 21 bases. The CDR3 has 15 amino acids. The V gene's germline CDR1 is SGDLS and CDR2 YYNGEE. The DNA for the CDR3 is TGTGCCAGCAGCGTGGGGGGGCTAGCGGCGGACGGGCAGTACTTC. It encodes CASSVGGLAADGQYF.

The chain has TRBV12-1 and TRBJ2-7; TRBD2 is the table's D call, not checked against the DNA. TRBV12-1 is classified as a pseudogene. The CDR3 consists of 11 residues. CDR3 coding DNA: TGTGCCAGCAGCTTTATCGGCGAGCAGTACTTC. The encoded protein is CASSFIGEQYF.

The CDR3 spells CASSSREVSNTGELFF. The CDR3 nucleotides read TGTGCCAGCAGCTCCCGAGAAGTATCGAACACCGGGGAGCTGTTTTTT. This chain uses TRBV11-3 with TRBJ2-2; no firm D call. The CDR3 is 16 amino acids. V lost 4 bases to trimming and J lost 0 bases, with 12 bases between them. Germline V gives CDR1 SGHNT, CDR2 YENEEA.

This chain connects TRBV7-9 to TRBJ2-1; D may be TRBD1 (6 bases). The germline V gene encodes CDR1 SEHNR and CDR2 FQNEAQ (reference sequence). V lost 5 bases to trimming and J lost 9 bases, with 11 bases between them. The CDR3 consists of 12 residues. The CDR3 here is CASSPPRGEQFF. CDR3 in DNA: TGTGCCAGCAGCCCTCCCAGGGGTGAGCAGTTCTTC.

The chain has TRBV28 and TRBJ2-7; D is ambiguous. Per the germline V gene, CDR1 is MDHEN and CDR2 is SYDVKM. Trimming removed 2 bases from V and 3 bases from J, with 5 bases in between. This CDR3 spans 12 amino acids. CDR3 sequence: CASSLKSYEQYF. In nucleotides, the CDR3 is TGTGCCAGCAGTTTAAAGAGCTACGAGCAGTACTTC.

The rearrangement uses TRBV24-1 and TRBJ2-2, with 8 bases aligning to TRBD1. This CDR3 has 14 amino acids. The J segment lost 4 bases and the V segment lost 8 bases, leaving 5 bases of the junction unmatched. Per the germline V gene, CDR1 is KGHDR and CDR2 is SFDVKD. The CDR3 spells CATTRGQGTGELFF. The CDR3 coding sequence is TGTGCCACCACCCGCGGACAGGGCACCGGGGAGCTGTTTTTT.

The J gene is TRBJ2-1, the V gene TRBV5-1, with 10 bases aligning to TRBD1. The CDR3 is 14 residues long. Trimming cost V 5 bases and J 7 bases; bases outside gene matches: 6. CDR1 and CDR2 (germline): SGHRS, YFSETQ. CDR3 sequence (DNA): TGCGCCAGCAGAACCGGGACAGGGGTTAATGAGCAGTTCTTC. It yields the protein CASRTGTGVNEQFF.